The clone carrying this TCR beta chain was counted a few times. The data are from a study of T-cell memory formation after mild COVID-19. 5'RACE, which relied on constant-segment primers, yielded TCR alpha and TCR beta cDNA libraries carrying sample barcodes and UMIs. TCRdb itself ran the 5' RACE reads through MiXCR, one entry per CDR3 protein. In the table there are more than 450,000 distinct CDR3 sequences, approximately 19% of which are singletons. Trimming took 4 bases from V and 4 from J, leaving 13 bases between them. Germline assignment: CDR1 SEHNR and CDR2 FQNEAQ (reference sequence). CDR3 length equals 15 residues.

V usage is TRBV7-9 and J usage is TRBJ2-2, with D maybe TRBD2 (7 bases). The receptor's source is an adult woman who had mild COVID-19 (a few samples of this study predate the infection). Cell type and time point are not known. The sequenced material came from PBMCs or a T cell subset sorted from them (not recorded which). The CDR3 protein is CASSSGRGGTGELFF. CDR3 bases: TGTGCCAGCAGCTCCGGAAGGGGGGGCACCGGGGAGCTGTTTTTT.